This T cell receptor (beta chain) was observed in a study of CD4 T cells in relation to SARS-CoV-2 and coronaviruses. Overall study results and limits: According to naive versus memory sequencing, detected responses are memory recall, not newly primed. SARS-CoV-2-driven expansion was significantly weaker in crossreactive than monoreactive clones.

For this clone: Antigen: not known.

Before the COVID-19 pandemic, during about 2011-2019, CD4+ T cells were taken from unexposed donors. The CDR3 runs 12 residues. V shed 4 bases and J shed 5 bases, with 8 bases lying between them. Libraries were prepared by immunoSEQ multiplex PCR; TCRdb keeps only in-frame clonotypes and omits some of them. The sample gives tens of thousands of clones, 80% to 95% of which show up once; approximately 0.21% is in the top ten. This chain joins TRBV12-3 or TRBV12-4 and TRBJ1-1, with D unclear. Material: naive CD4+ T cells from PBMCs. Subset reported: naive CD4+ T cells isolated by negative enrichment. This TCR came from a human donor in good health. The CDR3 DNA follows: TGTGCCAGCAGTTCCCGAGGGACTGAAGCTTTCTTT. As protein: CASSSRGTEAFF.